The 24 T cell receptor delta chains below all came from one sample that was sequenced in a study of human gamma delta and Vdelta1 T cells. No antigens are known for them. TCRdb used CATT to re-call clones from the PCR reads. The repertoire holds over 5,500 delta-chain clones, with approximately 36% as singletons. Sequenced material: Vdelta1 gamma-delta T cells from blood grown in culture (DOT cells). These receptors came from a human donor in good health.

By share, this clone ranks as medium-sized. The J gene is TRDJ1, the V gene TRDV1; D not certain. Trimming took off 2 bases at V and 4 bases at J, with 5 bases between the two ends. From germline, CDR1 is TSWWSYY and CDR2 QGS. The CDR3 covers 12 residues. CDR3 residues: CALGEVIDKLIF. DNA of the CDR3: TGTGCTCTTGGGGAAGTGATCGATAAACTCATCTTT.

The V and J genes are TRDV1 and TRDJ1; D may be TRDD3 (6 bases). Trimming left V 6 bases short and J 2 bases short, with 19 bases between. CDR3 length: 16 amino acids. Germline V gene sequence: CDR1 TSWWSYY, CDR2 QGS. The CDR3 is CALGPRRWGTTDKLIF. The CDR3 DNA reads as TGTGCTCTTGGCCCTCGCCGCTGGGGAACTACCGATAAACTCATCTTT.

This clone has only one observation. A much larger clone lies a single base off, so this may be a read error. Within the sample, other DNA sequences also encode this same CDR3. The chain recombines TRDV1 with TRDJ1, with 12 positions matching TRDD3. The V segment lost 1 base and the J segment 0 bases; nucleotides outside the gene matches: 36. The CDR3 consists of 28 residues. CDR1 TSWWSYY and CDR2 QGS come from the germline V gene. The CDR3 DNA is TGTGCTCTTGGGGAACCCGTTCCTACCCGAGTACTGGGGGATACACCAGGATTAACAAACGAGTACACCGATAAACTCATCTTT. Translating gives CALGEPVPTRVLGDTPGLTNEYTDKLIF.

The gene calls are TRDV1 and TRDJ1; TRDD3 matches at 10 bases. Germline-derived CDR1 and CDR2 are TSWWSYY and QGS. This CDR3 region has 22 residues. Trimming removed 1 base from V and 3 bases from J; junction bases left unmatched: 23. The CDR3 nucleotides read TGTGCTCTTGGGGAACGCATGAATCCTAATGTACTGGGGGATGAAAACCCCGATAAACTCATCTTT. Its translation: CALGERMNPNVLGDENPDKLIF.

This clone has a handful of counts. The chain carries TRDV1 and TRDJ1; the D gene is possibly TRDD3 (6 bases). The V end lost 0 bases, the J end lost 0 bases, and 23 bases lay between the germline ends. The CDR3 runs to 20 residues. The V gene's germline CDR1 is TSWWSYY and CDR2 QGS. Here the CDR3 reads CALGELPTYGWGLYTDKLIF. The CDR3 nucleotides are TGTGCTCTTGGGGAACTACCCACCTACGGCTGGGGACTTTACACCGATAAACTCATCTTT.

This clone was detected only a few times. The chain recombines TRDV1 with TRDJ1, with D perhaps TRDD3 (9 bases). Germline V CDR1 and CDR2: TSWWSYY, QGS. Trimming pared 3 bases from V and 0 bases from J, leaving 35 bases between. This CDR3 is 23 amino acids long. DNA for the CDR3: TGTGCTCTTGGGGATCTACTTCCTACTCCCGGGGGATACTCCGCCTTATACACCGATAAACTCATCTTT. It codes for CALGDLLPTPGGYSALYTDKLIF.

This sequence joins TRDV1 and TRDJ1; D may be TRDD3 (5 bases). Trimming pared 4 bases from V and 7 bases from J, leaving 19 bases between. Looked up from germline, CDR1 is TSWWSYY and CDR2 is QGS. The length of the CDR3 is 15 residues. CDR3 in DNA: TGTGCTCTTGGGGCCGTCTCACTGTGGGATTTTAAACTCATCTTT. It yields the protein CALGAVSLWDFKLIF.

This rearrangement joins TRDV1 to TRDJ1; no reliable D call. V shed 2 bases and J shed 4 bases, with 17 bases lying between them. The CDR3 length is 16 residues. The germline gives CDR1 TSWWSYY, CDR2 QGS. CDR3 amino acids: CALGEVGPLIGDKLIF. The CDR3 coding sequence is TGTGCTCTTGGGGAAGTTGGCCCTTTAATTGGCGATAAACTCATCTTT.

Concerning this clone: The same CDR3 also results from other DNA sequences found in this sample. The genes are TRDV1 and TRDJ4, with D perhaps matching TRDD2 or TRDD3 (9 bases each). The germline V gene encodes CDR1 TSWWSYY and CDR2 QGS. V dropped 5 bases and J dropped 0 bases, with 31 bases sitting between them. This CDR3 contains 20 residues. The CDR3 loop is CALGHTPSYLGGYHTRPLIF. The CDR3, as DNA: TGTGCTCTTGGGCATACGCCTTCCTACTTAGGGGGATACCATACCAGACCCCTGATCTTT.

V usage is TRDV1 and J usage is TRDJ1, with D perhaps matching TRDD3 (6 bases). The CDR3 sequence is 24 residues long. Germline V gene data show CDR1 as TSWWSYY and CDR2 as QGS. The ends were cut back, 3 bases at V and 0 bases at J, with 38 bases in the middle. The chain's CDR3 is CALGDHRGVKPVDLWDRYTDKLIF. Written as DNA, the CDR3 is TGTGCTCTTGGGGATCACCGAGGGGTCAAACCCGTGGACCTTTGGGATAGGTACACCGATAAACTCATCTTT.

This clone is classed as medium-sized. J is TRDJ1 and V is TRDV1; 11 bases match TRDD3. The CDR3 has 21 residues. CDR1 TSWWSYY and CDR2 QGS come from the germline V gene. With 2 bases clipped from V and 0 bases from J, the junction kept 17 bases outside the gene matches. Here the CDR3 DNA reads TGTGCTCTTGGGGAAGTTTCCTCCACTGGGGGATATGCGGGCTACACCGATAAACTCATCTTT. Encoded protein: CALGEVSSTGGYAGYTDKLIF.

The chain carries TRDV2 and TRDJ1; 10 bases are a match to TRDD3. CDR3 length: 23 amino acids. V was pared by 4 bases and J by 7 bases, with 35 bases of the junction left unmatched. CDR1 is GEAIGNYY, CDR2 EKD, per germline. CDR3 loop: CACDTRTPGQVGDTGRSYGKLIF. DNA for the CDR3: TGTGCCTGTGATACCCGGACCCCGGGGCAGGTGGGGGATACAGGGAGATCTTACGGTAAACTCATCTTT.

This clone counts as medium-sized. V and J are TRDV1 and TRDJ1; no reliable D call. Germline lookup yields CDR1 TSWWSYY and CDR2 QGS. V gave up 0 bases and J gave up 4 bases, with 30 bases separating them. CDR3 length equals 21 residues. CDR3 DNA: TGTGCTCTTGGGGAACTGGATCAAGCCCAGCCTCCCACCCTGAAAGTCGATAAACTCATCTTT. Protein product: CALGELDQAQPPTLKVDKLIF.

The V gene is TRDV1, the J gene TRDJ1; maybe TRDD3 (6 bases). CDR3 length equals 18 residues. V lost 1 base and J lost 2, with 20 bases in between. The germline CDR1 and CDR2 sequences are TSWWSYY and QGS. In DNA, the CDR3 is TGTGCTCTTGGGGAACCCAGTTCTGGGGATTTGTGGACCGATAAACTCATCTTT. Residues: CALGEPSSGDLWTDKLIF.

The chain uses TRDV1 and TRDJ1; 11 bases line up with TRDD3. V trimming: 3 bases; J trimming: 0 bases; junction bases outside the gene matches: 24. The V gene's germline CDR1 is TSWWSYY and CDR2 QGS. This CDR3 comprises 23 residues. CDR3: CALGDSPRARRLGDKTYTDKLIF. CDR3 sequence (DNA): TGTGCTCTTGGGGACTCACCTCGCGCGCGGCGACTGGGGGATAAAACGTACACCGATAAACTCATCTTT.

This clone was observed a few times. The chain carries TRDV1 and TRDJ1, with TRDD3 matching 12 bases. Germline V gene lookup returns CDR1 TSWWSYY and CDR2 QGS. The CDR3 is 25 amino acids. Trimming removed 0 bases from V and 0 bases from J; junction bases left unmatched: 26. The CDR3 nucleotides read TGTGCTCTTGGGGAACTGCCCTCCCTTCCTACGTCTGCCTGGGGGATACGCCCGTACACCGATAAACTCATCTTT. Translated: CALGELPSLPTSAWGIRPYTDKLIF.

This clone was detected a few times. The V gene is TRDV1, the J gene TRDJ1, with 7 bases that match TRDD3. Germline CDR1 is TSWWSYY and CDR2 is QGS. V shed 0 bases, J shed 1 base, and the junction held 8 bases outside the gene matches. The CDR3 runs 17 residues. The CDR3 coding sequence is TGTGCTCTTGGGGAACTCAGGGGGATCTCTACCACCGATAAACTCATCTTT. It specifies CALGELRGISTTDKLIF.

This clone was observed a handful of times. The chain recombines TRDV1 with TRDJ1, with 9 bases matching TRDD3. V gave up 3 bases and J gave up 0 bases; unmatched junction bases: 23. This CDR3 region has 22 residues. Germline values: CDR1 TSWWSYY, CDR2 QGS. The CDR3 is CALGEPPLAPRTGGGYTDKLIF. Written as DNA, the CDR3 is TGTGCTCTTGGGGAGCCCCCTTTAGCGCCCCGGACTGGGGGAGGGTACACCGATAAACTCATCTTT.

The chain combines TRDV1 with TRDJ1, with D perhaps being TRDD2 or TRDD3 (9 bases each). Between the trimmed V and J ends, which lost 1 base and 0 bases, there was a span of 36 bases. This CDR3 spans 24 amino acids. Germline V gene data show CDR1 as TSWWSYY and CDR2 as QGS. In DNA, the CDR3 is TGTGCTCTTGGGGAACGGCCTTCCTACGGGCCGATACTGGGGGAAAACTGGTACACCGATAAACTCATCTTT. Amino acid sequence: CALGERPSYGPILGENWYTDKLIF.

This clone was detected only a few times. This chain links TRDV1 with TRDJ1, with 9 nucleotides matching TRDD3. V shed 3 bases, J shed 0 bases, and the junction held 11 bases outside the gene matches. Germline V gives CDR1 TSWWSYY, CDR2 QGS. This CDR3 spans 18 amino acids. This CDR3 is CALGDPLLRGIHTDKLIF. The CDR3 DNA sequence: TGTGCTCTTGGGGACCCACTCCTACGGGGGATACACACCGATAAACTCATCTTT.

This clone was observed a few times. This chain links TRDV1 with TRDJ1; tentatively, D is TRDD3 (5 bases). This CDR3 contains 18 residues. V was cut by 0 bases and J by 0 bases, with 17 bases left in between. Per the germline V gene, CDR1 is TSWWSYY and CDR2 is QGS. CDR3 protein: CALGELPPGTPYTDKLIF. The CDR3 DNA reads as TGTGCTCTTGGGGAACTCCCCCCGGGGACCCCGTACACCGATAAACTCATCTTT.

The V gene is TRDV1, the J gene TRDJ1; D is undetermined. Trimming removed 3 bases from V and 1 base from J, with 9 bases in between. The CDR3 contains 14 residues. CDR1 and CDR2 (germline): TSWWSYY, QGS. The CDR3 here is CALGDRILTDKLIF. As DNA, the CDR3 is TGTGCTCTTGGGGATCGAATCCTCACCGATAAACTCATCTTT.

The chain recombines TRDV1 with TRDJ1, with D perhaps matching TRDD3 (7 bases). The V gene lost 0 bases and the J gene lost 1 base, with 27 bases spanning the gap. The CDR3 spans 21 residues. The germline V gene encodes CDR1 TSWWSYY and CDR2 QGS. The CDR3: CALGELGAPTVLGIVTDKLIF. The CDR3 coding sequence is TGTGCTCTTGGGGAACTAGGGGCTCCTACCGTACTGGGGATAGTCACCGATAAACTCATCTTT.

J is TRDJ1 and V is TRDV1; the match to TRDD3 covers 10 bases. V gave up 0 bases and J gave up 6 bases; unmatched junction bases: 19. This CDR3 contains 20 residues. From germline, CDR1 is TSWWSYY and CDR2 QGS. The CDR3 coding sequence is TGTGCTCTTGGGGAACTAAACCGTGTAAAGAGACTGGGGGATCCCCATAAACTCATCTTT. Translating gives CALGELNRVKRLGDPHKLIF.